One sample yielded the 26 T cell receptor beta chains listed below, sequenced in a study of tumour-infiltrating T cells in Burkitt lymphoma. Sequenced by immunoSEQ multiplex PCR; TCRdb stores in-frame clones only, minus some. The data show around 45,000 clones, roughly 31% seen once. Sequencing used tumor tissue. These receptors all stem from a human donor with Burkitt lymphoma.

There are a few counts of this clone. The chain employs TRBV5-8 and TRBJ1-5; weak D call: TRBD1 (6 bases). The CDR3 sequence is 15 residues long. V was shortened by 4 bases and J by 0 bases, with 11 bases between the two germline ends. From germline, CDR1 is SGHTS and CDR2 YDEGEE. The CDR3 nucleotides are TGTGCCAGCAGCCTTGGACAGTATAGCAATCAGCCCCAGCATTTT. This gives the protein CASSLGQYSNQPQHF. Looking up the rest from reference TRBV5-8 and TRBJ1-5 gives the full variable domain: EAGVTQSPTHLIKTRGQQATLRCSPISGHTSVYWYQQALGLGLQFLLWYDEGEERNRGNFPPRFSGRQFPNYSSELNVNALELEDSALYLCASSLGQYSNQPQHFGDGTRLSIL.

The rearrangement links TRBV7-2 to TRBJ1-1, with D tentatively TRBD1 (5 bases). The CDR3 length is 14 residues. V lost 3 bases and J lost 4, with 12 bases in between. Germline values: CDR1 SGHTA, CDR2 FQGNSA. The CDR3 coding sequence is TGTGCCAGCAGCTTTTCCACGGGGCTCACTGAAGCTTTCTTT. It codes for CASSFSTGLTEAFF.

The chain carries TRBV5-6 and TRBJ1-2, with D perhaps TRBD1 (6 bases). Germline V lookup: CDR1 SGHDT, CDR2 YYEEEE. V lost 6 bases and J 3 bases, leaving 18 bases between the germline ends. This CDR3 has 15 residues. The CDR3 spells CASTLEGGTDYGYTF. CDR3 sequence (DNA): TGTGCCAGCACCCTGGAAGGGGGGACCGACTATGGCTACACCTTC.

J is TRBJ1-2 and V is TRBV7-9, with a weak D call TRBD1 (5 bases). V was clipped by 5 bases and J by 9 bases, with 19 bases between them. The CDR3 length is 14 residues. CDR1 and CDR2 from the germline V gene are SEHNR and FQNEAQ (reference sequence). The CDR3 region has the DNA TGTGCCAGCAGCGCCCAGCTCACGAGGGGTAGCTACACCTTC. Protein: CASSAQLTRGSYTF.

This chain uses TRBV18 with TRBJ2-1, with D hard to call. This CDR3 spans 14 amino acids. V lost 3 bases, J lost 2 bases, and 8 bases lay in between. Germline V CDR1 and CDR2: KGHSH, LQKENI. Here the CDR3 reads CASSPTRTYNEQFF. CDR3 nucleotides: TGTGCCAGCTCACCGACTCGGACCTACAATGAGCAGTTCTTC.

The sample holds a few counts of this clone. The chain combines TRBV30 with TRBJ1-6; TRBD1 is a possible D gene (6 bases). The V and J ends lost 1 base and 7 bases respectively, with 8 bases between them. Germline V gene data show CDR1 as GTSNPN and CDR2 as SVGIG (reference sequence). This CDR3 comprises 13 residues. CDR3 bases: TGTGCCTGGAGTGAGGACAGAAATTCACCCCTCCACTTT. This gives the protein CAWSEDRNSPLHF.

This chain joins TRBV19 and TRBJ1-5; D perhaps matches TRBD1 (5 bases). Germline loops: CDR1 LNHDA, CDR2 SQIVND (reference sequence). With 5 bases removed from V and 2 bases from J, the gap between germline ends came to 16 bases. The CDR3 is 16 residues long. CDR3 nucleotide sequence: TGTGCCAGTAGTTATACGGGGGTGGGGGGCAATCAGCCCCAGCATTTT. It is translated as CASSYTGVGGNQPQHF.

The V call is TRBV7-2, the J call TRBJ2-1, with 7 nucleotides matching TRBD2. This CDR3 comprises 18 residues. The junction had 13 bases not matched to a gene; V was cut back by 2 bases and J by 3 bases. Germline V gives CDR1 SGHTA, CDR2 FQGNSA. The CDR3 region has the DNA TGTGCCAGCAGCTTATGGGCAGGGCCAGCGGGGAGCTACAATGAGCAGTTCTTC. It codes for CASSLWAGPAGSYNEQFF.

This clone was seen a handful of times. J is TRBJ2-7 and V is TRBV2, with D perhaps matching TRBD1 (6 bases). Trimming removed 4 bases at V and 4 bases at J, with 11 bases between. CDR1 SNHLY and CDR2 FYNNEI come from the germline V gene. The CDR3 sequence is 13 residues long. The CDR3 sequence is CASSVQQGYEQYF. CDR3 nucleotide sequence: TGTGCCAGCAGTGTACAACAGGGTTACGAGCAGTACTTC.

This chain joins TRBV6-5 and TRBJ2-7, with 9 bases lining up with TRBD1. CDR3 size: 14 residues. Per germline, CDR1 MNHEY and CDR2 SVGAGI. J gave up 3 bases and V 6 bases, and 6 bases lay outside the gene matches. CDR3 in amino acids: CASSRDRELYEQYF. CDR3 nucleotide sequence: TGTGCCAGCAGCCGGGACAGGGAACTCTACGAGCAGTACTTC.

This clone was seen more than once but under ten times. This chain uses TRBV7-2 with TRBJ2-7; D tentatively reads TRBD1 or TRBD2 (5 bases each). This CDR3 is built from 14 residues. CDR1 is SGHTA and CDR2 is FQGNSA in the germline V gene. V lost 6 bases and J lost 4, with 16 bases in between. CDR3 in DNA: TGTGCCAGCAGGCAAACCGGGACCCAGTACGAGCAGTACTTC. It translates to CASRQTGTQYEQYF.

The chain uses TRBV6-4 and TRBJ2-7, with 9 bases fitting TRBD1. The V gene's germline CDR1 is MRHNA and CDR2 SNTAGT. CDR3 length equals 15 residues. J was trimmed by 6 bases and V by 0 bases; bases with no gene match: 6. CDR3 DNA sequence: TGTGCCAGCAGTGACTCCGGGACAGGGAATCTCGAGCAGTACTTC. It specifies CASSDSGTGNLEQYF.

The sample holds a few counts of this clone. A read error may produce the germline difference seen at one junction end. The rearrangement joins TRBV4-3 to TRBJ1-2; TRBD1 matches at 8 bases. The germline CDR1 and CDR2 sequences are LGHNA and YSLEER. The CDR3 has 14 amino acids. The CDR3 loop reads CASSQVATGVVDTF. Written as DNA, the CDR3 is TGCGCTAGCAGCCAAGTTGCGACAGGGGTAGTGGACACCTTC.

The chain is built from TRBV19 and TRBJ1-2; D perhaps matches TRBD1 (6 bases). The germline V gene has CDR1 LNHDA and CDR2 SQIVND (reference sequence). Trimming shortened V by 3 bases and J by 8 bases, and 16 bases separated the two germline ends. CDR3 length equals 14 residues. CDR3 DNA sequence: TGTGCCAGTAGTATCAGGGGCGGCACAGAGGGCTACACCTTC. This gives the protein CASSIRGGTEGYTF.

This clone was counted between two and nine times. J is TRBJ1-2 and V is TRBV30; possible D gene TRBD1, 5 bases. Germline V gene sequence: CDR1 GTSNPN, CDR2 SVGIG (reference sequence). V was cut by 3 bases and J by 4 bases, with 12 bases left in between. The CDR3 spans 13 residues. The CDR3 bases are TGTGCCTGGAGATGGGGACGATTCTATGGCTACACCTTC. Residues: CAWRWGRFYGYTF.

The J gene is TRBJ2-7, the V gene TRBV6-4; 9 bases match TRBD2. V lost 3 bases to trimming and J lost 3 bases; unmatched junction nucleotides: 3. This CDR3 is built from 14 residues. Germline CDR1 reads MRHNA; CDR2 reads SNTAGT. CDR3 amino acids: CASSELAGDYEQYF. The CDR3 DNA reads as TGTGCCAGCAGTGAACTAGCGGGTGACTACGAGCAGTACTTC.

This clone was seen only a few times. The rearrangement uses TRBV4-3 and TRBJ2-2; D perhaps matches TRBD2 (5 bases). Germline values: CDR1 LGHNA, CDR2 YSLEER. The CDR3 runs 13 residues. Between the trimmed V and J ends, which lost 3 bases and 6 bases, there was a span of 8 bases. CDR3 DNA: TGCGCCAGCAGCCAGAGGGTTGCCGGGGAGCTGTTTTTT. Protein: CASSQRVAGELFF.

V usage is TRBV5-1 and J usage is TRBJ2-3; 7 nucleotides match TRBD2. The CDR3 length is 18 residues. Trimming cost V 0 bases and J 1 base; bases outside gene matches: 11. Germline V gene sequence: CDR1 SGHRS, CDR2 YFSETQ. This CDR3 reads CASSLGALGGVGTDTQYF. The CDR3 DNA follows: TGCGCCAGCAGCTTGGGGGCCCTTGGGGGGGTCGGCACAGATACGCAGTATTTT.

This clone was detected a few times. This chain links TRBV5-1 with TRBJ1-4; D ambiguous. Germline V lookup: CDR1 SGHRS, CDR2 YFSETQ. CDR3 size: 15 residues. V was shortened by 0 bases and J by 7 bases, with 13 bases between the two germline ends. The CDR3 spells CASSLGGQEGEKLFF. CDR3 DNA sequence: TGCGCCAGCAGCTTGGGCGGGCAGGAGGGTGAAAAACTGTTTTTT.

The chain joins TRBV5-1 to TRBJ1-3; tentative D call: TRBD1 (5 bases). Germline V CDR1 and CDR2: SGHRS, YFSETQ. The V gene lost 4 bases and the J gene lost 4 bases, with 9 bases spanning the gap. The CDR3 covers 13 residues. Here the CDR3 reads CASSKGPGNTIYF. In DNA form, the CDR3 reads TGCGCCAGCAGCAAGGGACCCGGAAACACCATATATTTT.

This clone has only a few counts. V and J are TRBV2 and TRBJ2-7; 9 bases are shared with TRBD1. CDR3 length equals 15 residues. The junction had 11 bases not matched to a gene; V was cut back by 6 bases and J by 5 bases. Germline CDR1 reads SNHLY; CDR2 reads FYNNEI. This chain's CDR3 is CASRDLGTGYHEQYF. In DNA, the CDR3 is TGTGCCAGCAGGGATCTCGGGACAGGGTACCACGAGCAGTACTTC.

The V call is TRBV28, the J call TRBJ2-5; a possible D gene is TRBD2 (6 bases). The V and J ends lost 7 bases and 2 bases respectively, with 14 bases between them. CDR1 is MDHEN and CDR2 is SYDVKM in the germline V gene. The CDR3 length is 14 residues. The CDR3 coding sequence is TGTGCCAGCACCCTACAAGGGACTCAAGAGACCCAGTACTTC. This gives the protein CASTLQGTQETQYF.

This clone was counted only a few times. The chain uses TRBV4-1 and TRBJ1-1; a weak D match, TRBD1 (6 bases). Germline CDR1 reads MGHRA; CDR2 reads YSYEKL. The CDR3 loop spans 13 amino acids. With 4 bases removed from V and 11 bases from J, the gap between germline ends came to 17 bases. The CDR3 sequence is CASSPVGARGAFF. The DNA of the CDR3 is TGCGCCAGCAGCCCGGTGGGGGCGAGGGGTGCTTTCTTT.

The chain is built from TRBV6-5 and TRBJ2-7; a possible D gene is TRBD2 (6 bases). Germline CDR1 and CDR2: MNHEY and SVGAGI. The CDR3 runs to 14 residues. V lost 6 bases and J 6 bases, leaving 18 bases between the germline ends. CDR3 sequence (DNA): TGTGCCAGCAGCCTTGGAGCTGGGACTTCCGAGCAGTACTTC. This encodes CASSLGAGTSEQYF.

This sequence joins TRBV5-4 and TRBJ2-2; the match to TRBD1 covers 7 bases. CDR3 length: 15 residues. CDR1 is SGHNT and CDR2 is YYREEE in the germline V gene (reference sequence). J was trimmed by 2 bases and V by 3 bases; bases with no gene match: 4. For the CDR3, the DNA is TGTGCCAGCAGCTCGGGACAGAGCAACACCGGGGAGCTGTTTTTT. Encoded protein: CASSSGQSNTGELFF.

There are a few counts of this clone. The rearrangement links TRBV7-9 to TRBJ1-6; no reliable D call. The CDR3 length is 16 residues. Germline V gene lookup returns CDR1 SEHNR and CDR2 FQNEAQ (reference sequence). The V and J ends lost 8 bases and 5 bases respectively, with 19 bases between them. The CDR3 reads CASVKSGGTDNSPLHF. CDR3 in DNA: TGTGCCAGCGTCAAGTCGGGAGGCACGGATAATTCACCCCTCCACTTT.